One sample yielded the 32 T cell receptor beta chains listed below, sequenced in a study of blood T cell repertoires in COVID-19. Using immunoSEQ multiplex PCR, the repertoire was profiled, and TCRdb retains in-frame clones only, with some absent. The sample contains about 50,000 clones, around nine tenths of which appear only once. The specimen sequenced was peripheral blood. Source of these receptors: a woman of 80 years or more with acute or convalescent COVID-19.

This sequence joins TRBV6-2 or TRBV6-3 and TRBJ1-5; D is uncertain. This CDR3 has 20 residues. Germline CDR1 MNHEY, CDR2 SVGEGT. V shed 5 bases and J shed 5 bases, with 31 bases lying between them. The CDR3 bases are TGTGCCAGCAGTCACACCAGTTACGGGGTTTTCAAGGTTGGCTATCAGCCCCAGCATTTT. Translating gives CASSHTSYGVFKVGYQPQHF.

The chain links TRBV28 to TRBJ2-7; D is uncertain. The V and J ends lost 2 bases and 3 bases respectively, with 11 bases between them. The CDR3 has 14 amino acids. CDR1 and CDR2 from the germline V gene are MDHEN and SYDVKM. The CDR3 DNA reads TGTGCCAGCAGTTTAGGGCAGATCAACTACGAGCAGTACTTC. Encoded protein: CASSLGQINYEQYF.

The gene calls are TRBV10-3 and TRBJ2-7, with TRBD2 matching 10 bases. Germline V CDR1 and CDR2: ENHRY, SYGVKD. V shed 8 bases and J 6 bases; nucleotides not matched to a gene: 4. There are 12 residues in the CDR3. This CDR3 reads CAIESGRGEQYF. As DNA, the CDR3 is TGTGCCATCGAAAGCGGGAGGGGCGAGCAGTACTTC.

V and J are TRBV6-2 or TRBV6-3 and TRBJ2-5, with unresolved D. With 5 bases removed from V and 4 bases from J, the gap between germline ends came to 2 bases. The CDR3 is made up of 10 amino acids. Germline lookup yields CDR1 MNHEY and CDR2 SVGEGT. The CDR3 sequence: CASSRETQYF. CDR3 nucleotide sequence: TGTGCCAGCAGTCGAGAGACCCAGTACTTC.

The CDR3 DNA is TGTGCCAGTAGTTCCGAACTAGCGGGAGTGAGCACCGGGGAGCTGTTTTTT. This translates into CASSSELAGVSTGELFF. The chain combines TRBV19 with TRBJ2-2; 11 bases are a match to TRBD2. Germline trimming cut 5 bases from V and 4 bases from J; bases unmatched to any gene: 9. The CDR3 is 17 residues long. The germline gives CDR1 LNHDA, CDR2 SQIVND (reference sequence).

V and J are TRBV5-1 and TRBJ1-6; 7 nucleotides agree with TRBD1. CDR1 and CDR2 (germline): SGHRS, YFSETQ. The V and J ends lost 5 bases and 9 bases, in that order; junction bases with no gene match: 5. There are 13 residues in the CDR3. DNA of the CDR3: TGCGCCAGCAGTACAGGGGAGCGTTCACCCCTCCACTTT. Encoded protein: CASSTGERSPLHF.

The genes are TRBV6-5 and TRBJ2-3; D is perhaps TRBD2 (6 bases). This CDR3 region has 13 residues. The germline V gene has CDR1 MNHEY and CDR2 SVGAGI. The germline V and J ends were trimmed by 8 bases and 5 bases, with 14 bases remaining between them. CDR3 sequence reads: CASGAGRGDTQYF. Written as DNA, the CDR3 is TGTGCCAGCGGGGCGGGAAGGGGAGATACGCAGTATTTT.

This chain uses TRBV6-1 with TRBJ2-7; D is unresolved. In germline, CDR1 is MNHNS, CDR2 SASEGT. This CDR3 comprises 12 residues. Deletions cut 3 bases from V and 0 bases from J, with 3 bases between. In DNA, the CDR3 is TGTGCCAGCAGTGACATCTCCTACGAGCAGTACTTC. This codes for CASSDISYEQYF.

This chain links TRBV30 with TRBJ2-7, with D unresolved. CDR1 is GTSNPN and CDR2 is SVGIG in the germline V gene (reference sequence). V gave up 1 base and J gave up 1 base, with 11 bases separating them. The CDR3 sequence is 14 residues long. CDR3 in DNA: TGTGCCTGGAGTGAAGACTCGATATCCTACGAGCAGTACTTC. Its protein is CAWSEDSISYEQYF.

V gene TRBV2 combines with J gene TRBJ2-7, with 10 positions matching TRBD1. This CDR3 has 16 residues. Germline CDR1 and CDR2: SNHLY and FYNNEI. V dropped 8 bases and J dropped 2; count of bases not matched to a gene: 12. CDR3 in DNA: TGTGCCAGCCGCCGGGACAGGGGTCGGGCGGCCTACGAGCAGTACTTC. Translated, it gives CASRRDRGRAAYEQYF.

The chain has TRBV7-9 and TRBJ2-7, with a tentative D call TRBD2 (6 bases). The CDR3 length is 14 residues. Germline CDR1 and CDR2: SEHNR and FQNEAQ (reference sequence). Between the trimmed V and J ends, which lost 1 base and 3 bases, there was a span of 10 bases. The CDR3 sequence is CASSLDTGSYEQYF. The CDR3 DNA is TGTGCCAGCAGCTTAGATACCGGGAGCTACGAGCAGTACTTC.

V and J are TRBV3-1 (or the pseudogene TRBV3-2) and TRBJ1-4; perhaps TRBD1 as D (5 bases). The germline V gene has CDR1 LGHDT and CDR2 YNNKEL (reference sequence). Trimming took 0 bases from V and 3 from J, leaving 8 bases between them. The CDR3 has 15 residues. CDR3 sequence: CASSQESQANEKLFF. The DNA for the CDR3 is TGTGCCAGCAGCCAAGAATCACAGGCTAATGAAAAACTGTTTTTT.

This clone came up once. The gene calls are TRBV9 and TRBJ1-1; 7 positions match TRBD1. CDR1 is SGDLS, CDR2 YYNGEE, per germline. The ends lost 0 bases at V and 1 base at J; junction bases unmatched: 6. The length of the CDR3 is 16 residues. In DNA form, the CDR3 reads TGTGCCAGCAGCGTAGGTCCGGGACAGCCGAACACTGAAGCTTTCTTT. Its protein product is CASSVGPGQPNTEAFF.

The chain links TRBV30 to TRBJ2-1; a possible D gene is TRBD1 (6 bases). CDR3 length: 16 residues. The germline CDR1 and CDR2 sequences are GTSNPN and SVGIG (reference sequence). The ends were cut back, 2 bases at V and 1 base at J, with 15 bases in the middle. CDR3 sequence reads: CAWSPQGYASYNEQFF. The CDR3 DNA is TGTGCCTGGAGTCCACAGGGATACGCGTCCTACAATGAGCAGTTCTTC. The entire variable domain, with the rest obtained from reference TRBV30 and TRBJ2-1, is as follows: SQTIHQWPATLVQPVGSPLSLECTVEGTSNPNLYWYRQAAGRGLQLLFYSVGIGQISSEVPQNLSASRPQDRQFILSSKKLLLSDSGFYLCAWSPQGYASYNEQFFGPGTRLTVL.

This chain connects TRBV5-1 to TRBJ2-5; D is ambiguous. Germline lookup yields CDR1 SGHRS and CDR2 YFSETQ. The CDR3 sequence is 15 residues long. Trimming shortened V by 5 bases and J by 2 bases, and 16 bases separated the two germline ends. CDR3 loop: CASSSITAGQETQYF. CDR3 nucleotides: TGCGCCAGCAGTTCTATCACGGCCGGGCAAGAGACCCAGTACTTC.

The DNA for the CDR3 is TGTGCCAGCAGTTCCGGGACTAGCACGGGGAATGAGCAGTTCTTC. This sequence encodes CASSSGTSTGNEQFF. The V gene is TRBV6-5, the J gene TRBJ2-1, with 9 bases lining up with TRBD2. The CDR3 is 15 residues long. CDR1 is MNHEY, CDR2 SVGAGI, per germline. V shed 4 bases, J shed 7 bases, and the junction held 8 bases outside the gene matches.

CDR3 residues: CASRDVSGRTDTQYF. The DNA for the CDR3 is TGCGCCAGCAGGGACGTAAGTGGGAGAACAGATACGCAGTATTTT. The rearrangement uses TRBV5-1 and TRBJ2-3; the D gene is possibly TRBD2 (5 bases). V lost 5 bases, J lost 3 bases, and 16 bases lay in between. Germline CDR1 SGHRS, CDR2 YFSETQ. The CDR3 has 15 amino acids.

This clone has more than one count but fewer than ten. The chain joins TRBV6-1 to TRBJ2-6; 10 positions agree with TRBD2. CDR1 is MNHNS, CDR2 SASEGT, per germline. V lost 4 bases to trimming and J lost 2 bases; unmatched junction nucleotides: 8. This CDR3 comprises 18 residues. This CDR3 reads CASSAQREGLAGANVLTF. CDR3 nucleotide sequence: TGTGCCAGCAGTGCCCAGCGGGAGGGCCTGGCTGGGGCCAACGTCCTGACTTTC.

The V and J genes are TRBV15 and TRBJ2-1, with TRBD2 matching over 9 bases. The CDR3 loop spans 15 amino acids. Germline V gives CDR1 LNHNV, CDR2 YYDKDF (reference sequence). Losses at the gene ends were 5 bases for V and 2 bases for J; bases not matched to a gene: 4. The CDR3 here is CATSQTSGPYNEQFF. CDR3 nucleotide sequence: TGTGCCACCAGCCAGACTAGCGGTCCCTACAATGAGCAGTTCTTC.

The chain carries TRBV28 and TRBJ1-2; 10 nucleotides agree with TRBD1. This CDR3 has 15 amino acids. The V gene's germline CDR1 is MDHEN and CDR2 SYDVKM. The ends lost 5 bases at V and 4 bases at J; junction bases unmatched: 7. The CDR3 protein is CASSPWTGGSYGYTF. Here the CDR3 DNA reads TGTGCCAGCAGTCCCTGGACAGGGGGAAGCTATGGCTACACCTTC.

This clone has a handful of counts. This chain links TRBV2 with TRBJ1-1, with 8 bases fitting TRBD1. V trimming: 5 bases; J trimming: 1 base; junction bases outside the gene matches: 3. The germline gives CDR1 SNHLY, CDR2 FYNNEI. The CDR3 is made up of 14 amino acids. CDR3 nucleotides: TGTGCCAGCAGTAATACAGGGGGGAACACTGAAGCTTTCTTT. Translating gives CASSNTGGNTEAFF.

The genes are TRBV7-2 and TRBJ1-4; the D is unclear. Deletions cut 2 bases from V and 4 bases from J, with 8 bases between. The CDR3 loop spans 14 amino acids. In germline, CDR1 is SGHTA, CDR2 FQGNSA. CDR3 residues: CASSLQAHNEKLFF. The CDR3 DNA follows: TGTGCCAGCAGCTTACAGGCTCATAATGAAAAACTGTTTTTT.

The rearrangement links TRBV7-2 to TRBJ1-1, with unresolved D. The CDR3 has 12 amino acids. Trimming stripped 2 bases from V and 6 bases from J, with 7 bases between. Germline-derived CDR1 and CDR2 are SGHTA and FQGNSA. The DNA for the CDR3 is TGTGCCAGCAGCTTACCCCCCGCTGAAGCTTTCTTT. This encodes CASSLPPAEAFF.

The V and J genes are TRBV3-1 (or the pseudogene TRBV3-2) and TRBJ2-1, with 8 bases identical to TRBD2. After removal of 4 bases from V and 3 bases from J, the junction contained 2 bases not matched to a gene. Per the germline V gene, CDR1 is LGHDT and CDR2 is YNNKEL (reference sequence). The CDR3 sequence is 14 residues long. The CDR3 DNA follows: TGTGCCAGCAGCCCTCTAGCGGGCTACAATGAGCAGTTCTTC. Amino acids: CASSPLAGYNEQFF.

The genes are TRBV5-5 and TRBJ2-3; 9 nucleotides agree with TRBD1. Losses at the gene ends were 4 bases for V and 3 bases for J; bases not matched to a gene: 9. Germline V gene lookup returns CDR1 SGHKS and CDR2 YYEKEE (reference sequence). The CDR3 runs 16 residues. CDR3 bases: TGTGCCAGCAGCCCGGGGACAGGGTGGTCGACAGATACGCAGTATTTT. Translated: CASSPGTGWSTDTQYF.

The chain is built from TRBV19 and TRBJ1-5, with TRBD1 identical over 7 bases. Germline V gives CDR1 LNHDA, CDR2 SQIVND (reference sequence). The CDR3 extends over 16 amino acids. V lost 5 bases to trimming and J lost 7 bases; unmatched junction nucleotides: 14. The CDR3 loop reads CASSEFRGPGGQPQHF. The CDR3 DNA follows: TGTGCCAGTAGTGAATTCCGGGGCCCAGGGGGACAGCCCCAGCATTTT.

This chain links TRBV4-2 with TRBJ2-2; D is possibly TRBD2 (6 bases). The CDR3 consists of 17 residues. The V gene's germline CDR1 is LGHNA and CDR2 YNFKEQ. The V and J ends lost 4 bases and 2 bases respectively, with 17 bases between them. The CDR3 DNA is TGTGCCAGCAGCCGACGAGTGGAGGGAGGAAACACCGGGGAGCTGTTTTTT. This translates into CASSRRVEGGNTGELFF.

The V gene is TRBV11-2, the J gene TRBJ2-2; D gene ambiguous. This CDR3 has 14 amino acids. V gave up 1 base and J gave up 3 bases, with 6 bases separating them. The V gene's germline CDR1 is SGHAT and CDR2 FQNNGV. Here the CDR3 DNA reads TGTGCCAGCAGCTTAGTACAGCACACCGGGGAGCTGTTTTTT. It codes for CASSLVQHTGELFF.

The chain carries TRBV2 and TRBJ1-1, with 8 bases lining up with TRBD1. The germline CDR1 and CDR2 sequences are SNHLY and FYNNEI. V lost 6 bases, J lost 5 bases, and 8 bases stayed unmatched. The CDR3 has 14 amino acids. CDR3 residues: CASRVQGEATEAFF. Written as DNA, the CDR3 is TGTGCCAGCAGGGTACAGGGGGAAGCTACTGAAGCTTTCTTT.

The genes are TRBV4-3 and TRBJ2-2, with 12 bases lining up with TRBD2. The CDR3 is made up of 19 amino acids. CDR1 is LGHNA, CDR2 YSLEER, per germline. J lost 4 bases, V lost 4 bases, and 13 bases had no gene match. In DNA form, the CDR3 reads TGCGCCAGCAGCCTAGGAGGACTAGCGGGAAGACGGCGCACCGGGGAGCTGTTTTTT. This sequence encodes CASSLGGLAGRRRTGELFF.

This chain uses TRBV18 with TRBJ2-7, with D possibly matching TRBD2 (6 bases). V dropped 2 bases and J dropped 3 bases, with 11 bases sitting between them. The length of the CDR3 is 14 residues. CDR1 and CDR2 from the germline V gene are KGHSH and LQKENI. CDR3 protein: CASSPASGYYEQYF. DNA of the CDR3: TGTGCCAGCTCACCAGCCAGCGGGTACTACGAGCAGTACTTC.

V usage is TRBV5-1 and J usage is TRBJ2-7; possible D gene TRBD1, 5 bases. The CDR3 is 13 amino acids. Germline V lookup: CDR1 SGHRS, CDR2 YFSETQ. Trimming took 9 bases from V and 2 from J, leaving 15 bases between them. CDR3 bases: TGCGCCAACTCGAGACAGAACACCTACGAGCAGTACTTC. The encoded protein is CANSRQNTYEQYF.